Reported below is one TCR beta chain. This entry belongs to a study of shared clonotypes between healthy human individuals. Method: immunoSEQ multiplex PCR; TCRdb's copy keeps in-frame clones and lacks some. The repertoire holds 1.6 million or so clones, approximately 97% seen once, with 1.2% in the top ten. The CDR3 extends over 15 amino acids. Losses at the gene ends were 3 bases for V and 6 bases for J; bases not matched to a gene: 4. Germline CDR1 and CDR2: SGHAT and FQNNGV. The clonotype originates from a man younger than 40 in good health. This sequence joins TRBV11-2 and TRBJ2-2, with TRBD2 matching 10 bases. The source material was naive CD4+ T cells sorted from blood. Indicated subset: CD45RA+ positively selected. The CDR3 reads CASSFGLAAAGELFF. In DNA, the CDR3 is TGTGCCAGCAGCTTCGGACTAGCGGCCGCCGGGGAGCTGTTTTTT.